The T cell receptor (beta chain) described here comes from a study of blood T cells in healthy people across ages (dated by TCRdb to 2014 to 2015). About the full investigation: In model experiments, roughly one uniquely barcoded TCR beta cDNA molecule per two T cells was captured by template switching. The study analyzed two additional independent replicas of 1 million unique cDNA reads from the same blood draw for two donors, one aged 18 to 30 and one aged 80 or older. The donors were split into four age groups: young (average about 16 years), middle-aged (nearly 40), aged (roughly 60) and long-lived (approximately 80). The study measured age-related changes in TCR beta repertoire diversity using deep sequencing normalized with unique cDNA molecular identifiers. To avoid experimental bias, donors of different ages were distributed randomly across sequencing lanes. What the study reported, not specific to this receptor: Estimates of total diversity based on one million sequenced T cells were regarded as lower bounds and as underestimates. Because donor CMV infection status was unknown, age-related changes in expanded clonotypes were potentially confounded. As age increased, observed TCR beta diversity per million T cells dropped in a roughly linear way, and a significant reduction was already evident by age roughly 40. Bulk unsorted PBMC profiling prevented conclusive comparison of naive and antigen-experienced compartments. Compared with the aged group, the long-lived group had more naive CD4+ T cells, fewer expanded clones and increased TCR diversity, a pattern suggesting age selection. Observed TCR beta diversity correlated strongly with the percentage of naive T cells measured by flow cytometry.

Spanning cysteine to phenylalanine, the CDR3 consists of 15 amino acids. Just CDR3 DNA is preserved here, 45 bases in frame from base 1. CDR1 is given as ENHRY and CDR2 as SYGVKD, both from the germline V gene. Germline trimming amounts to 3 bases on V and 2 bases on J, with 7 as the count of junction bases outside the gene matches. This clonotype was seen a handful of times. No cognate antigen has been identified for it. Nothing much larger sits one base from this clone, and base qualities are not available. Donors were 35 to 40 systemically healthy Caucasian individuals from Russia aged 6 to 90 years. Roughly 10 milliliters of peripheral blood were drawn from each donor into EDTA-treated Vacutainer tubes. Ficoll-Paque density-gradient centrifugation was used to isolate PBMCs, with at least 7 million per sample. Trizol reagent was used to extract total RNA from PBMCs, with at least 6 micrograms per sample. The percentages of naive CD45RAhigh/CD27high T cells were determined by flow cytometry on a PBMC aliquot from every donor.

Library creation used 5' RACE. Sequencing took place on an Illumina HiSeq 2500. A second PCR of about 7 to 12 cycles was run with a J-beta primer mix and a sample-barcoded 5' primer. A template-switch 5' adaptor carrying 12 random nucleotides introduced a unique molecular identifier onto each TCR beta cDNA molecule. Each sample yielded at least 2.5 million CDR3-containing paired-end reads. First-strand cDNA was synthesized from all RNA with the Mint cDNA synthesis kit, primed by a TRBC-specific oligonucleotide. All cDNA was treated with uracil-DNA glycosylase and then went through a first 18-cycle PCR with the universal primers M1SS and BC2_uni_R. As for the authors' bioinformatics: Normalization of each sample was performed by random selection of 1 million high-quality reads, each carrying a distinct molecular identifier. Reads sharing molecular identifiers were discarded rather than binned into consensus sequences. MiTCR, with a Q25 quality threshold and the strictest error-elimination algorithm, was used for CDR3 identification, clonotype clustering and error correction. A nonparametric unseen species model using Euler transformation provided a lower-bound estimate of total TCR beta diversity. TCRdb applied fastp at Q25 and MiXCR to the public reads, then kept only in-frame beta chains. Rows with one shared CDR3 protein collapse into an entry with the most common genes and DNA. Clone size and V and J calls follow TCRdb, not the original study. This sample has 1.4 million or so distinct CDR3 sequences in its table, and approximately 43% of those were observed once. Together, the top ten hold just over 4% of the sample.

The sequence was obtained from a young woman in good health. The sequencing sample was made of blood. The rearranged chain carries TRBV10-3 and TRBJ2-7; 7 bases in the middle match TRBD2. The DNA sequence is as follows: TGTGCCATCAGTGATAGGGGCGGGAGTACCTACGAGCAGTACTTC. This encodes CAISDRGGSTYEQYF.